This is a list of T cell receptor beta chains from one sample in a study of blood T cell repertoires in COVID-19. Sequencing was performed with immunoSEQ multiplex PCR; in TCRdb, only in-frame clones are kept and a portion is missing. The sample lists 340,000 or so clones, 80% to 90% occurring once. The source material was PBMCs or T cells enriched from blood (not recorded which). Source of these receptors: a woman between 40 and 50 years old with acute COVID-19. Each CDR3 is given without its conserved first and last residue. Fields, in order: J gene, V gene, D gene, CDR3 protein. The D gene is left open where the match is weak.

>TRBJ2-3|TRBV10-3|TRBD2
AISPAGATDTQY
>TRBJ2-2|TRBV11-3|NA
ASSLDGPTGELF
>TRBJ1-1|TRBV4-3|NA
ASSRAGGEAF
>TRBJ1-2|TRBV4-1|TRBD1
ASSQEMRGRVGGYT
>TRBJ2-5|TRBV3-1/TRBV3-2|NA
ASSQDSGPQETQY
>TRBJ1-6|TRBV19|TRBD1
ASSNRQGYSPLH
>TRBJ1-4|TRBV5-1|NA
ASSLLGLDEKLF
>TRBJ1-3|TRBV7-9|NA
ASSLAAGNTIY
>TRBJ2-7|TRBV28|TRBD1
ASSSPGTGGDEQY
>TRBJ1-2|TRBV27|TRBD1
ASSSLGTGGSIMGYGYT
>TRBJ2-7|TRBV19|TRBD1
ASGLAGGAGEQY
>TRBJ2-1|TRBV27|TRBD2
ASSKSSGRISNEQF
>TRBJ1-5|TRBV19|TRBD1
ASSIEIQGALRIQPQH
>TRBJ2-3|TRBV7-9|NA
ASSLRLSTDTQY
>TRBJ1-5|TRBV19|NA
ASSLVIFEMDQPQH
>TRBJ2-1|TRBV6-2/TRBV6-3|TRBD2
ASSHGGLAVSNEQF
>TRBJ2-2|TRBV6-5|NA
ASSYDRPNTGELF
>TRBJ2-7|TRBV7-3|TRBD1
ASSSNFRDRDYEQY
>TRBJ2-5|TRBV15|TRBD1
ATSAQGALRETQY
>TRBJ2-1|TRBV29-1|NA
SVDRWETYNEQF
>TRBJ2-4|TRBV29-1|TRBD1
SVVQVTGWKNIQY
>TRBJ1-4|TRBV9|NA
ASSVGLAGEKLF
>TRBJ2-3|TRBV4-1|TRBD1
ASSQVGTGTYTDTQY
>TRBJ2-2|TRBV4-3|TRBD2
ASSPSAGGPSGELF
>TRBJ2-7|TRBV28|TRBD2
ASSPGTRGNYEQY